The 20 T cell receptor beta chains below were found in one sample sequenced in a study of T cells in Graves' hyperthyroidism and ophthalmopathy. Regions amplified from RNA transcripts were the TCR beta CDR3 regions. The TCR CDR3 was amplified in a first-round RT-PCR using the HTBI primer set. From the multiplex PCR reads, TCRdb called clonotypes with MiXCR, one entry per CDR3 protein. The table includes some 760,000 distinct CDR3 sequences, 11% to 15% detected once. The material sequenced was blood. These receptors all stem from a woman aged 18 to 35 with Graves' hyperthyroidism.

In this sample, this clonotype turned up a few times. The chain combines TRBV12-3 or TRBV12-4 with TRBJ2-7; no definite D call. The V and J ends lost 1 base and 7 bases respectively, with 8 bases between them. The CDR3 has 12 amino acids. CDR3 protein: CASSLVLEEQYF. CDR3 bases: TGTGCCAGCAGTTTAGTTCTCGAGGAGCAGTACTTC.

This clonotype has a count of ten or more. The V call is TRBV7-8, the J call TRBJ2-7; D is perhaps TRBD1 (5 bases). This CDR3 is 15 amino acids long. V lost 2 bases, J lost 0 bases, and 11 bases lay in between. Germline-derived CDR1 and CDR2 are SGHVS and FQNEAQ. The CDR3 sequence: CASSLRRGYSYEQYF. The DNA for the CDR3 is TGTGCCAGCAGCTTAAGAAGGGGATACTCCTACGAGCAGTACTTC.

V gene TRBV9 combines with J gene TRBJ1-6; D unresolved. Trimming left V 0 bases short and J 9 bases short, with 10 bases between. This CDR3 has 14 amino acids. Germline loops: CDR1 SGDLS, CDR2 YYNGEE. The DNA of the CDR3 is TGTGCCAGCAGCGTAGATAGCAACACTTCACCCCTCCACTTT. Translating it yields CASSVDSNTSPLHF.

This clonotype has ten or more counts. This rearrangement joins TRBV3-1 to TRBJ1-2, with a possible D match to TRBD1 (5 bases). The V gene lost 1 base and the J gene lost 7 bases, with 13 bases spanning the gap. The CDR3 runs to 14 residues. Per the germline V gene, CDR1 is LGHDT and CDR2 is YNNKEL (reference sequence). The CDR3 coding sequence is TGTGCCAGCAGCCAAGGGTCCAGGGCGATTGGCTACACCTTC. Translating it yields CASSQGSRAIGYTF.

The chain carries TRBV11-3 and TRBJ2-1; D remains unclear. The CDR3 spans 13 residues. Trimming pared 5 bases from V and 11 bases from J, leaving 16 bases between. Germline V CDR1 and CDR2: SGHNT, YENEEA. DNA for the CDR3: TGTGCCAGCAGCGTCTGGCAGAGTAATAAGCAGTTCTTC. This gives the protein CASSVWQSNKQFF.

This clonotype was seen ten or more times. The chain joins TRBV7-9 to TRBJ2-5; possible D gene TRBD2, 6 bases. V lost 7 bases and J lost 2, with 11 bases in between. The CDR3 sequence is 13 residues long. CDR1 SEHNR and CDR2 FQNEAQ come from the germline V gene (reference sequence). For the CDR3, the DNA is TGTGCCAGCAATGGGGAGGCGCAAGAGACCCAGTACTTC. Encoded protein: CASNGEAQETQYF. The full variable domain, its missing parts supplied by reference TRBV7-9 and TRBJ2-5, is DTGVSQNPRHKITKRGQNVTFRCDPISEHNRLYWYRQTLGQGPEFLTYFQNEAQLEKSRLLSDRFSAERPKGSFSTLEIQRTEQGDSAMYLCASNGEAQETQYFGPGTRLLVL.

The CDR3 DNA follows: TGTGCCAGCTTACCTGTGACGGGAGGGACAGATACGCAGTATTTT. Translating gives CASLPVTGGTDTQYF. V and J are TRBV12-3 or TRBV12-4 and TRBJ2-3, with 8 bases identical to TRBD2. The CDR3 contains 15 residues. V lost 8 bases and J lost 3; bases outside the gene matches: 10.

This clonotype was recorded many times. In DNA, the CDR3 is TGTGCCAGCAGCCGAATGACGCCTAGCAACACCGGGGAGCTGTTTTTT. Translating gives CASSRMTPSNTGELFF. This sequence joins TRBV7-9 and TRBJ2-2; D is possibly TRBD2 (5 bases). The germline CDR1 and CDR2 sequences are SEHNR and FQNEAQ (reference sequence). Deletions cut 5 bases from V and 2 bases from J, with 15 bases between. The CDR3 length is 16 residues.

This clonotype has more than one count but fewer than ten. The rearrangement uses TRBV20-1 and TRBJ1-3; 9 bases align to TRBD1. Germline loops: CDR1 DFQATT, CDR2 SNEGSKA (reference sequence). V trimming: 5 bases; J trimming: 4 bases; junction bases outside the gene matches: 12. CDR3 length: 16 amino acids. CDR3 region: CSAQSGTGTVGNTIYF. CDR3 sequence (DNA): TGCAGTGCTCAATCCGGGACAGGGACTGTGGGAAACACCATATATTTT.

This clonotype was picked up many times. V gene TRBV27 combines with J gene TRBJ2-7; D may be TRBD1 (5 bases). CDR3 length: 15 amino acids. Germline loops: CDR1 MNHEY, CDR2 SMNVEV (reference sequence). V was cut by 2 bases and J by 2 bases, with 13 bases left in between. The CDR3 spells CASSLAHQGTYEQYF. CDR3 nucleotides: TGTGCCAGCAGTTTAGCCCATCAGGGTACCTACGAGCAGTACTTC.

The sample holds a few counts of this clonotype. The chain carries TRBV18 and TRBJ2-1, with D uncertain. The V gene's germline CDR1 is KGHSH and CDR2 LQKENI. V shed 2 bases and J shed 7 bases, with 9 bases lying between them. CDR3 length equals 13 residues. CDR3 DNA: TGTGCCAGCTCACCAGGGAAGGGAAATGAGCAGTTCTTC. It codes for CASSPGKGNEQFF.

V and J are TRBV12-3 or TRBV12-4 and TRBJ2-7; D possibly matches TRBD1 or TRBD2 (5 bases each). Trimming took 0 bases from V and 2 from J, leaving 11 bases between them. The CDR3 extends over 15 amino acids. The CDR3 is CASSLAGDGPYEQYF. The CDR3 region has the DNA TGTGCCAGCAGTTTAGCGGGGGACGGACCCTACGAGCAGTACTTC.

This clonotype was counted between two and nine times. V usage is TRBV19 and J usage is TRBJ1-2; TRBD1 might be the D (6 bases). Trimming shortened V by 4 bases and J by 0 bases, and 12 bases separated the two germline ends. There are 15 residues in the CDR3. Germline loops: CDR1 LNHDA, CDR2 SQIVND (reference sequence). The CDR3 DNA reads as TGTGCCAGTAGTAAAGACAGGAGAGCTAACTATGGCTACACCTTC. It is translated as CASSKDRRANYGYTF.

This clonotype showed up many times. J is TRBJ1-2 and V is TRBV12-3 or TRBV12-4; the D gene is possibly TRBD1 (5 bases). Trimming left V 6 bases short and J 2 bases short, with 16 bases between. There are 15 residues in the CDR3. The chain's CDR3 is CASSPVSRTNYGYTF. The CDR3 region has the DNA TGTGCCAGCAGCCCCGTTTCTAGGACAAACTATGGCTACACCTTC.

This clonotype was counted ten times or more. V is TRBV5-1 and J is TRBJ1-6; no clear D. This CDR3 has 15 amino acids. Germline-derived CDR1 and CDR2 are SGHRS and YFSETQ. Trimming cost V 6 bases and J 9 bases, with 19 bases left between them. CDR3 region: CASTPGGSVSSPLHF. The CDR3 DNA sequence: TGCGCCAGCACCCCGGGCGGGTCAGTCTCTTCACCCCTCCACTTT.

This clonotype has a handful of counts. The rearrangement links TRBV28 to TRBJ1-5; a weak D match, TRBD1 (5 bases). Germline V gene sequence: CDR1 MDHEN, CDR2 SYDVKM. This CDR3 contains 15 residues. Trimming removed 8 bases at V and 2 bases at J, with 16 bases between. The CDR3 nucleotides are TGTGCCAGCCGGAAGGGGTACGCGGGCAATCAGCCCCAGCATTTT. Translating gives CASRKGYAGNQPQHF.

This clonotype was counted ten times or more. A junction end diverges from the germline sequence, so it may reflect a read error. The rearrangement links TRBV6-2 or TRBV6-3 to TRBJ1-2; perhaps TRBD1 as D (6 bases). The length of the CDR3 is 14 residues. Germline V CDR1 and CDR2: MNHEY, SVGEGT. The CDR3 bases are TGTGCCAGCAGTGACTCGACCACAGGGCGCGGCTACACCTTC. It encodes CASSDSTTGRGYTF.

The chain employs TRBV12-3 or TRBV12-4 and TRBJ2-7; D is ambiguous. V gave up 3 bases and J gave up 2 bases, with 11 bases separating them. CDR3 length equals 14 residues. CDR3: CASSFVQRPYEQYF. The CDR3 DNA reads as TGTGCCAGCAGTTTCGTTCAAAGGCCCTACGAGCAGTACTTC.

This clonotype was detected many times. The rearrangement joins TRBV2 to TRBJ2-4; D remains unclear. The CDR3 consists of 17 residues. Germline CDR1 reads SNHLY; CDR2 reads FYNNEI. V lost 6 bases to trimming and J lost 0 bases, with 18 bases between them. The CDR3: CASSARNRHSAKNIQYF. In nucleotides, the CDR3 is TGTGCCAGCAGCGCGCGAAACCGACATTCAGCCAAAAACATTCAGTACTTC.

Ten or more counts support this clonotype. This chain's CDR3 is CASSYGVLDEQFF. Here the CDR3 DNA reads TGTGCCAGCAGTTACGGAGTTCTCGATGAGCAGTTCTTC. The J gene is TRBJ2-1, the V gene TRBV6-6, with no clear D. Trimming stripped 2 bases from V and 8 bases from J, with 10 bases between. From germline, CDR1 is MNHNY and CDR2 SVGAGI (reference sequence). This CDR3 contains 13 residues.